These T cell receptor beta chains were read from a single sample in a study of blood T cell repertoires in COVID-19. Here immunoSEQ multiplex PCR was the method, and the copy in TCRdb shows in-frame clones only, minus some. Here the sample spans 100,000 to 120,000 clones, approximately 91% being singletons. Source material: peripheral blood. The receptors come from a woman between 65 and 79 years old who had recovered from COVID-19. CDR3s include the opening cysteine and the closing phenylalanine or tryptophan.

j_gene,v_gene,CDR3aa
TRBJ1-1,TRBV27,CASSLWDRGIAFF
TRBJ1-3,TRBV29-1,CSVEGQGGNTIYF
TRBJ1-1,TRBV6-2/TRBV6-3,CASSPHRGSGTEAFF
TRBJ2-5,TRBV10-3,CATLRGTSRVTEPQETQYF
TRBJ2-2,TRBV2,CASRRQGWGTGELFF
TRBJ2-7,TRBV5-1,CASSSAYEQYF
TRBJ2-1,TRBV6-5,CASSYVGQDNEQFF
TRBJ1-6,TRBV9,CASSVGSGDGSPLHF
TRBJ2-7,TRBV7-2,CASSLRRESSYEQYF
TRBJ2-3,TRBV27,CASSHLGGGGGTDTQYF
TRBJ2-2,TRBV6-2/TRBV6-3,CASSYSSPGTGDTGELFF
TRBJ2-3,TRBV2,CASSVDRTSTDTQYF
TRBJ1-5,TRBV28,CASSFGQHNQPQHF
TRBJ2-1,TRBV4-2,CASSRQRSLYDEQFF
TRBJ1-2,TRBV7-2,CASTETGDRGYGYTF
TRBJ2-3,TRBV24-1,CATSGGTGLALFLADTQYF
TRBJ2-3,TRBV12-5,CASGLVGGDTQYF
TRBJ2-7,TRBV6-6,CASGPGETYEQYF
TRBJ1-3,TRBV30,CAWSSLSGNTIYF
TRBJ2-5,TRBV5-4,CASSLSGEETQYF
TRBJ2-1,TRBV24-1,CATSVGGLQFF
TRBJ2-2,TRBV28,CASSSPGGYTGELFF
TRBJ2-3,TRBV2,CASSEGQGADTQYF
TRBJ2-5,TRBV14,CASSSTRLNQETQYF
TRBJ2-1,TRBV4-1,CASSQERASGRPHNEQFF
TRBJ1-2,TRBV5-6,CASGTSTSGSYGYTF
TRBJ1-1,TRBV14,CASSQDTNTEAFF
TRBJ1-4,TRBV28,CASSLDRGREKLFF
TRBJ1-3,TRBV4-3,CASSQGVTGNTIYF
TRBJ1-2,TRBV19,CASSIGRNYGYTF
TRBJ2-7,TRBV2,CASSLGQGPYEQYF
TRBJ2-2,TRBV7-9,CASSPGLAGTGELFF
TRBJ1-4,TRBV3-1/TRBV3-2,CASSYRGVNEKLFF
TRBJ2-2,TRBV10-3,CAIGERRELFF
TRBJ2-7,TRBV6-5,CASTQRGQGAVEQYF
TRBJ1-4,TRBV19,CASRGGRLGEKLFF
TRBJ1-1,TRBV4-2,CASSQDGRPGLTEAFF
TRBJ1-5,TRBV7-9,CASSQGTTYNQPQHF
TRBJ1-1,TRBV2,CASSSTGGGNTEAFF
TRBJ2-1,TRBV3-1/TRBV3-2,CASSRLRWSQGTEQFF
TRBJ2-7,TRBV5-1,CASSLEAGGQYEQYF
TRBJ2-1,TRBV9,CASSSLAGAYNEQFF
TRBJ1-1,TRBV9,CASTRDRGQGTEAFF
TRBJ2-5,TRBV4-2,CASSQVSEETQYF
TRBJ1-2,TRBV7-2,CASSAFRGPYGYTF
TRBJ2-7,TRBV10-3,CAISRTSGSSYEQYF
TRBJ2-5,TRBV7-8,CASSFTVLAGARETQYF
TRBJ2-7,TRBV20-1,CSASGAGGGQSSYEQYF
TRBJ1-4,TRBV10-3,CAISEADSRNEKLFF
TRBJ2-1,TRBV6-1,CASSEEPPVQFF
TRBJ1-3,TRBV4-3,CASSQEGPRFSGNTIYF
TRBJ2-1,TRBV5-6,CASSLEAGDEQFF